The clone carrying this T cell receptor beta chain was counted many times. The target antigen is unknown. Trimming shortened V by 2 bases and J by 7 bases, and 11 bases separated the two germline ends. This CDR3 region has 14 residues. Germline CDR1 SGHTA, CDR2 FQGNSA. The entry originates in a study of T cells in Graves' hyperthyroidism and ophthalmopathy. Findings and caveats of the study: Blood also carried most thyroid clonotypes expanded above 0.001.

RNA transcripts yielded amplified TCR beta CDR3 regions. The TCR CDR3 was amplified in a first-round RT-PCR using the HTBI primer set. TCRdb fed the multiplex PCR reads into MiXCR, producing one record per CDR3 protein. The sample holds about 500,000 distinct CDR3 sequences, around 43% seen once. The sequence came from an adult woman with Graves' disease, either hyperthyroidism or ophthalmopathy (not recorded which). V and J are TRBV7-2 and TRBJ1-4; D unclear. Sequenced sample: peripheral blood or thyroid tissue (not recorded which). The chain's CDR3 is CASSLSATGEKLFF. Written as DNA, the CDR3 is TGTGCCAGCAGCTTATCGGCCACGGGTGAAAAACTGTTTTTT.